The clone carrying this T cell receptor beta chain showed up just once. The antigen is not known. The CDR3 loop spans 18 amino acids. The ends lost 1 base at V and 4 bases at J; junction bases unmatched: 6. Germline CDR1 is LGHNA and CDR2 is YNFKEQ. This specimen comes from a study of PD-1 blockade in mismatch repair-deficient tumors. The overall study: All were previously treated, progressing patients with approximately 11 mismatch repair-deficient cancer types.

Profiled with immunoSEQ multiplex PCR; TCRdb holds only in-frame clones, not every one. The data show more than 30,000 clones, with 70% to 90% seen just once and around 3.9% held by the top ten. Study findings and constraints: Rapid post-treatment expansion, then contraction, generally preceding radiologic response, marked tumor-resident clones.

All patients were mismatch repair deficient, assessed by either PCR or immunohistochemistry. This clonotype originated in an adult with mismatch repair-deficient cancer. The sequencing used peripheral blood, collected less than 95 weeks after starting pembrolizumab. The rearrangement joins TRBV4-2 to TRBJ2-6; 11 bases are a match to TRBD1. CDR3 sequence reads: CASSQVGQGVLGANVLTF. The CDR3 coding sequence is TGTGCCAGCAGCCAAGTGGGACAGGGGGTGTTAGGGGCCAACGTCCTGACTTTC.